The present T cell receptor beta chain was sequenced within a study of control samples from healthy donors and cancer patients. Data came from immunoSEQ multiplex PCR; TCRdb stores just in-frame clones and leaves some out. The repertoire holds approximately 220,000 clones, with roughly 94% as singletons. The junction had 2 bases not matched to a gene; V was cut back by 3 bases and J by 3 bases. The CDR3 is 16 amino acids. Germline V CDR1 and CDR2: SGHTA, FQGNSA. What was sequenced was blood. The sequence came from a man aged 50 to 60 in good health. V usage is TRBV7-2 and J usage is TRBJ2-3; TRBD2 agrees at 14 bases. The DNA of the CDR3 is TGTGCCAGCAGCTTGACTAGCGGGGGGGCTACAGATACGCAGTATTTT. This translates into CASSLTSGGATDTQYF.